This T cell receptor beta chain was sequenced during a study of precursors of human CD4 cytotoxic T cells. TCRdb used MiXCR to reprocess the reads, holding one entry per CDR3 protein. The table includes 740 or so distinct CDR3 sequences, around 20% detected once. This clonotype is large (0.1 to 1%) within its sample. CDR1 is SNHLY and CDR2 is FYNNEI in the germline V gene. V was cut by 6 bases and J by 5 bases, with 16 bases left in between. CDR3 length: 14 residues. Sorted CD4+ central memory, effector memory, IL-7R-high TEMRA and IL-7R-negative TEMRA cells underwent bulk UMI sequencing. The sample consisted of memory CD4+ T cells from blood (PBMCs). The receptor comes from a human donor in good health. V gene TRBV2 combines with J gene TRBJ1-1; D may be TRBD1 (5 bases). CDR3 DNA sequence: TGTGCCAGCAGCTGGGGCCCGGCGAGGACTGAAGCTTTCTTT. Residues: CASSWGPARTEAFF.